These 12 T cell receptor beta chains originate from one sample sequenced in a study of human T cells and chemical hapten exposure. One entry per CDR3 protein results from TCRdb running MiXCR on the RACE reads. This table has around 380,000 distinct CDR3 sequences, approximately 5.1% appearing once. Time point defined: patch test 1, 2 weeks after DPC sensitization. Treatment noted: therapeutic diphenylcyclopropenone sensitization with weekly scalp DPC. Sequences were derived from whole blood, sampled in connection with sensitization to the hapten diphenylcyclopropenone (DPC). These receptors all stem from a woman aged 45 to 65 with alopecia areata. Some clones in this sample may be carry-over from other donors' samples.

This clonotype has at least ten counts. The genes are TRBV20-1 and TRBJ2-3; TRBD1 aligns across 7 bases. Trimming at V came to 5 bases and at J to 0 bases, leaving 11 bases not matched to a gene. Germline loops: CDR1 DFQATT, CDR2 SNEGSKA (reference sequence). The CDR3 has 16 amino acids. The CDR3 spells CSAFQTGQESTDTQYF. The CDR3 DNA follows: TGCAGTGCTTTTCAGACAGGGCAAGAAAGCACAGATACGCAGTATTTT.

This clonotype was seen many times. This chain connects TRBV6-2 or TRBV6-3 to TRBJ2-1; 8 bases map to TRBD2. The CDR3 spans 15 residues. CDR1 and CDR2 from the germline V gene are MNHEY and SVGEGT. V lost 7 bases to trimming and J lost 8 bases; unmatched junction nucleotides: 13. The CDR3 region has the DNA TGTGCCAGCACCTTATACGGGAGCGGGAGCTATGAGCAGTTCTTC. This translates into CASTLYGSGSYEQFF.

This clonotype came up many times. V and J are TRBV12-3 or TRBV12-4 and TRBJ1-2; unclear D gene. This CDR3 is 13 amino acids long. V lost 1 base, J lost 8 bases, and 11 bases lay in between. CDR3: CASSLVGYRGYTF. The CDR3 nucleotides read TGTGCCAGCAGTTTAGTGGGGTATCGCGGCTACACCTTC.

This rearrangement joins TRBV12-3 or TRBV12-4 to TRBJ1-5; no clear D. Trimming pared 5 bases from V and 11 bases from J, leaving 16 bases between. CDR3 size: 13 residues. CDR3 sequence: CASSNDGGMAQHF. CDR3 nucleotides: TGTGCCAGCAGTAACGACGGAGGAATGGCCCAGCATTTT.

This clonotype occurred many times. The CDR3 DNA sequence: TGTGCCAGCACCCCCGGCCGGGTTACGGGCACAGATACGCAGTATTTT. This sequence encodes CASTPGRVTGTDTQYF. The J gene is TRBJ2-3, the V gene TRBV7-2, with D unresolved. CDR3 size: 16 residues. Germline CDR1 reads SGHTA; CDR2 reads FQGNSA. The V and J ends lost 7 bases and 1 base respectively, with 18 bases between them.

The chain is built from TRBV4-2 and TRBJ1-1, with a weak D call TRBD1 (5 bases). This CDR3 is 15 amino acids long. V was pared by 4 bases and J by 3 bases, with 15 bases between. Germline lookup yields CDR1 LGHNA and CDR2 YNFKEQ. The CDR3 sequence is CASSPETGGDTEAFF. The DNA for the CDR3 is TGTGCCAGCAGCCCAGAGACGGGGGGGGACACTGAAGCTTTCTTT.

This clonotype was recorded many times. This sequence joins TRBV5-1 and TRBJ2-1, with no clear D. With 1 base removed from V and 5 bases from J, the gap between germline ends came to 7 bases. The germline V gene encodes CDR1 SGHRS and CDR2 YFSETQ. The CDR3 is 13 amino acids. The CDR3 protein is CASSLILNNEQFF. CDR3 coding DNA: TGCGCCAGCAGCTTGATCCTCAACAATGAGCAGTTCTTC.

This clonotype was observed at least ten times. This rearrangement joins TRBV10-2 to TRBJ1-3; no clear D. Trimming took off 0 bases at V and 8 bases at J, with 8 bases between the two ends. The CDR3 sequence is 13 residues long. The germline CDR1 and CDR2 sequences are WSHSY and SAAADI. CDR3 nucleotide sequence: TGCGCCAGCAGTGAGTCGGGAGGAGACACCATATATTTT. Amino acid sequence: CASSESGGDTIYF.

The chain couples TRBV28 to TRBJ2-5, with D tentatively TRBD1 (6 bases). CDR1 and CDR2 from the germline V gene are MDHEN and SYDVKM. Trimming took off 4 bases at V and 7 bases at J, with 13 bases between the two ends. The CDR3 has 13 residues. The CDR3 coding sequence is TGTGCCAGCAGTTCAGGGGTGCCAAGGACCCAGTACTTC. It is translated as CASSSGVPRTQYF. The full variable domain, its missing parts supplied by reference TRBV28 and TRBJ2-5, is DVKVTQSSRYLVKRTGEKVFLECVQDMDHENMFWYRQDPGLGLRLIYFSYDVKMKEKGDIPEGYSVSREKKERFSLILESASTNQTSMYLCASSSGVPRTQYFGPGTRLLVL.

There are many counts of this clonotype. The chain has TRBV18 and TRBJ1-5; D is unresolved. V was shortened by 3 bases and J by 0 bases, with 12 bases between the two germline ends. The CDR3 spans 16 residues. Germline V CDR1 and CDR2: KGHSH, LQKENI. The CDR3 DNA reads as TGTGCCAGCTCACCCGGGTCCTTTACTAGCAATCAGCCCCAGCATTTT. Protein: CASSPGSFTSNQPQHF.

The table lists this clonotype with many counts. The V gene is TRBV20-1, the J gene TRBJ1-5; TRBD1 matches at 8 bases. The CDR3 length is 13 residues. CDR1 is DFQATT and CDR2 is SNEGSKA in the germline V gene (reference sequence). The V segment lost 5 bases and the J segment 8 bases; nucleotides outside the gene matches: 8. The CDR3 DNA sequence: TGCAGTGCTCCCGGACAGGGAAGGGAGCCCCAGCATTTT. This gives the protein CSAPGQGREPQHF.

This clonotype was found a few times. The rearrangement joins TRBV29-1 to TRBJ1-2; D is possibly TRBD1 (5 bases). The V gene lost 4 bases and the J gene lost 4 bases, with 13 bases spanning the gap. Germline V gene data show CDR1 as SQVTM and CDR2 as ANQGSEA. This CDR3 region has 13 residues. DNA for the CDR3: TGCAGCGTTGTGGTAGTTGGGACCTATGGCTACACCTTC. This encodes CSVVVVGTYGYTF.